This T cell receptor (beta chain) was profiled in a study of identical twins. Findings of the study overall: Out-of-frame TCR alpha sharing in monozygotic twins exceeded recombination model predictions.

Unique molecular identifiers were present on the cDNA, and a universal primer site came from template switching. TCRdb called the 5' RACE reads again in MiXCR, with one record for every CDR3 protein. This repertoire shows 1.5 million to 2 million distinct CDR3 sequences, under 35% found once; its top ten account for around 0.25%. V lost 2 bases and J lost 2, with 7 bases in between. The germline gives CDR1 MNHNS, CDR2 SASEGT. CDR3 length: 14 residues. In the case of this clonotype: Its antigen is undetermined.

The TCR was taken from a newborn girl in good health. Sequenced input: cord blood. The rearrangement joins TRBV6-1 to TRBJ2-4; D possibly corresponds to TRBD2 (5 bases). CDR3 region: CASSERRPKNIQYF. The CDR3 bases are TGTGCCAGCAGTGAAAGGAGGCCCAAAAACATTCAGTACTTC.